This note documents a single T cell receptor beta chain sequence. This entry belongs to a study of cytomegalovirus exposure and HLA in healthy donors. In the study overall: In terms of ancestry, the Caucasian-associated cluster contained 75% to 85% of the roughly 400 genotyped donors.

In germline, CDR1 is SNHLY, CDR2 FYNNEI. The CDR3 is 15 amino acids. The J segment lost 4 bases and the V segment lost 2 bases, leaving 3 bases of the junction unmatched. With 60 Vbeta and 13 Jbeta primers, the PCR was carried out. The method was immunoSEQ multiplex PCR; TCRdb's version includes in-frame clones alone and lacks a portion of them. Its clone listing holds around 100,000 clones. The sequencing input was PBMCs. This TCR came from a man between 50 and 59 years old in good health and CMV-seronegative. The genes are TRBV2 and TRBJ2-2; 8 bases align to TRBD1. CDR3 nucleotide sequence: TGTGCCAGCAGTGAAAGACAGGGGAGCACCGGGGAGCTGTTTTTT. Translated: CASSERQGSTGELFF. Using reference TRBV2 and TRBJ2-2 for the parts outside the CDR3, the full variable domain is EPEVTQTPSHQVTQMGQEVILRCVPISNHLYFYWYRQILGQKVEFLVSFYNNEISEKSEIFDDQFSVERPDGSNFTLKIRSTKLEDSAMYFCASSERQGSTGELFFGEGSRLTVL.